The rows below give T cell receptor beta chains drawn from one sample of a study of radiotherapy plus CTLA-4 blockade in lung cancer. TCRdb keeps only in-frame clones here, not all; method: immunoSEQ multiplex PCR. Of 60,000 to 70,000 clones in the sample, 70% to 85% are singletons; the top ten hold approximately 9.3%. This material consisted of peripheral blood, taken from a patient treated with radiotherapy plus ipilimumab. Receptors originate from a human donor with non-small cell lung cancer who had a complete response to radiotherapy plus ipilimumab. Each CDR3 is given with its conserved first and last residue. The D gene is left open where the match is weak. Some rows have no size entry. The others give once, few or many, or a class for an expanded clone.

once	TRBV27	TRBJ1-1	TRBD1	TGTGCCAGCAGTTTATATAGGGACAGGGTGAACACTGAAGCTTTCTTT	CASSLYRDRVNTEAFF
-	TRBV7-2	TRBJ1-5	-	TGTGCCAGCCCCGGGACAACCCCAAGGGGTCAGCCCCAGCATTTT	CASPGTTPRGQPQHF
-	TRBV7-9	TRBJ2-2	-	TGTGCCAGCAGGATCAGGGCTGACACCGGGGAGCTGTTTTTT	CASRIRADTGELFF
-	TRBV19	TRBJ2-3	TRBD2	TGTGCCAGTAGTATAACGGGGGGAGGGACAGATACGCAGTATTTT	CASSITGGGTDTQYF
-	TRBV10-2	TRBJ1-3	-	TGCGCCAGCAGTGAGGTCATCGGGCAGGGGAACTCTGGAAACACCATATATTTT	CASSEVIGQGNSGNTIYF
-	TRBV7-2	TRBJ2-5	-	TGTGCCAGCAGTAAAAGGGTGGAGACCCAGTACTTC	CASSKRVETQYF
few	TRBV19	TRBJ1-2	-	TGTGCCAGTAGTAGCAGGGTGGGCTATGGCTACACCTTC	CASSSRVGYGYTF
few	TRBV6-4	TRBJ2-2	-	TGTGCCAGCAGTGCCTCACCAGGTACCGGGGAGCTGTTTTTT	CASSASPGTGELFF
-	TRBV18	TRBJ2-7	-	TGTGCCAGCTCACGGGGGGCCGGCTACGAGCAGTACTTC	CASSRGAGYEQYF
-	TRBV7-2	TRBJ1-2	TRBD1	TGTGCCAGCAGCTTTCTCAAGACAGGGGCCTATGGCTACACCTTC	CASSFLKTGAYGYTF
-	TRBV7-9	TRBJ1-1	-	TGTGCCAGCAGCTTAGCAGGAGCCTTGAACACTGAAGCTTTCTTT	CASSLAGALNTEAFF
-	TRBV11-2	TRBJ2-6	-	TGTGCCAGCAGCTCCCTCTCGGGGGCCAACGTCCTGACTTTC	CASSSLSGANVLTF
once	TRBV6-5	TRBJ1-3	-	TGTGCCAGCAGTTTGCAGGGCTCTGGAAACACCATATATTTT	CASSLQGSGNTIYF
few	TRBV19	TRBJ1-2	-	TGTGCCAGTAGTCCCCGCGGGATGGCTGGCTACACCTTC	CASSPRGMAGYTF
-	TRBV7-9	TRBJ2-5	TRBD1	TGTGCCAGCAGCTCAGGACAGGGGGTCGAGACCCAGTACTTC	CASSSGQGVETQYF
few	TRBV19	TRBJ1-2	-	TGTGCCGGCCGACGAGGTGCGGACTATGGCTACACCTTC	CAGRRGADYGYTF
few	TRBV27	TRBJ2-3	-	TGTGCCAGCAGTTTGGGGGCGAATTCCCCAGATACGCAGTATTTT	CASSLGANSPDTQYF
-	TRBV2	TRBJ2-7	-	TGTGCCAGCAGGGCCGGGACGGCCTTATACGAGCAGTACTTC	CASRAGTALYEQYF
few	TRBV10-1	TRBJ2-7	TRBD2	TGCGCCAGCAGTGCGGCGTCGGGGGGGCCGTACGAGCAGTACTTC	CASSAASGGPYEQYF
-	TRBV18	TRBJ1-5	-	TGTGCCAGCTCACCCCCCGGGACAAGCAATCAGCCCCAGCATTTT	CASSPPGTSNQPQHF
-	TRBV27	TRBJ1-5	-	TGTGCCAGCAGCTCACGGGACTTCCCAAATCAGCCCCAGCATTTT	CASSSRDFPNQPQHF
-	TRBV9	TRBJ2-5	-	TGTGCCAGCAGCGTCAGTTTCCAAGAGACCCAGTACTTC	CASSVSFQETQYF
few	TRBV7-8	TRBJ1-5	-	TGTGCCAGCAGCACAAGCGGAGGGACACACAATCAGCCCCAGCATTTT	CASSTSGGTHNQPQHF